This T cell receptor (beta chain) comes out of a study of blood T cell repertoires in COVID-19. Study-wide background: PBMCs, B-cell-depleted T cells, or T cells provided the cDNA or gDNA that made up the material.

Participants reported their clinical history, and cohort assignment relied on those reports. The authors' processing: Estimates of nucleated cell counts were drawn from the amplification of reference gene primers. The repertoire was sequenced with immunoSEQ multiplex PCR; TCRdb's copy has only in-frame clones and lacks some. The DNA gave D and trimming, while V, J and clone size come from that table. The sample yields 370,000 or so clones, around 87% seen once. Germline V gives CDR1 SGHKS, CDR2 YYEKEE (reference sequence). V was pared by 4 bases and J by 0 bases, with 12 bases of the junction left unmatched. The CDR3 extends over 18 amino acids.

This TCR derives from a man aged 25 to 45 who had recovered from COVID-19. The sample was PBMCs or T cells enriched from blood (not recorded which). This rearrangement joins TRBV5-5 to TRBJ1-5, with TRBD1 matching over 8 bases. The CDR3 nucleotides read TGTGCCAGCAGCCCGGGCGACAGGGGCCCTTATAGCAATCAGCCCCAGCATTTT. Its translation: CASSPGDRGPYSNQPQHF.